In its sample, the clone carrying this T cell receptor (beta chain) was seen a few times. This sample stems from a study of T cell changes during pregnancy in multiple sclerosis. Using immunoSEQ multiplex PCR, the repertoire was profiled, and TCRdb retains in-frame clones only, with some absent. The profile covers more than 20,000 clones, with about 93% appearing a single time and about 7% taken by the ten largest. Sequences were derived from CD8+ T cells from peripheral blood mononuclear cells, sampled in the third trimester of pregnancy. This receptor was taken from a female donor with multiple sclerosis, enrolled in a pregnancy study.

CDR3 DNA sequence: TGTGCCAGCAGTCAAACTGCGGGGGGCCAAGAGACCCAGTACTTC. Protein sequence: CASSQTAGGQETQYF. V usage is TRBV6-1 and J usage is TRBJ2-5, with 8 bases that match TRBD2. The trim removed 5 bases at V and 1 base at J, leaving 6 bases unmatched. In germline, CDR1 is MNHNS, CDR2 SASEGT. The CDR3 sequence is 15 residues long.